The 30 T cell receptor beta chains listed next were all sequenced from one sample in a study of tumor-infiltrating lymphocytes in primary liver carcinoma. Synthesis of TCR beta cDNA was carried out from 500 ng total RNA with a constant-region primer. Each TCR beta library was derived from three nested multiplex PCR rounds that employed slightly modified ARM-PCR. The first two PCR rounds used TRBV1-TRBV30 primers with a Cbeta primer, nine to eleven cycles each. TCRdb processed the multiplex PCR reads anew with MiXCR; each CDR3 protein has one entry. The data contain some 130,000 distinct CDR3 sequences, around 70% of them seen just once; the ten biggest clones take up 8.1%. Without any cell sorting, roughly 20-32 mg of bulk tissue yielded co-extracted RNA and DNA. The sequenced sample was tumor-adjacent normal liver tissue. These receptor sequences come from a woman aged 60 to 75 with primary liver carcinoma and hepatitis B virus infection.

Concerning this clonotype: This clone may be a read error of a much larger clone one base away. The chain carries TRBV7-9 and TRBJ2-5; 7 positions agree with TRBD2. Germline V gene sequence: CDR1 SEHNR, CDR2 FQNEAQ (reference sequence). Trimming at V came to 5 bases and at J to 2 bases, leaving 5 bases not matched to a gene. The CDR3 contains 14 residues. CDR3 coding DNA: TGTGCCAGCAGCCGCGGGAGTAAGCAAGAGACCCAGTACTTC. The encoded protein is CASSRGSKQETQYF. The complete variable domain, with remaining parts taken from reference TRBV7-9 and TRBJ2-5, reads DTGVSQNPRHKITKRGQNVTFRCDPISEHNRLYWYRQTLGQGPEFLTYFQNEAQLEKSRLLSDRFSAERPKGSFSTLEIQRTEQGDSAMYLCASSRGSKQETQYFGPGTRLLVL.

This clonotype was counted at least ten times. The chain links TRBV28 to TRBJ2-1; 7 bases line up with TRBD1. Germline V gene lookup returns CDR1 MDHEN and CDR2 SYDVKM. This CDR3 is 16 amino acids long. With V trimmed by 3 bases and J by 1 base, 6 bases remained unmatched. The CDR3 loop is CASSFNWDRSYNEQFF. CDR3 DNA: TGTGCCAGCAGTTTTAATTGGGACAGATCCTACAATGAGCAGTTCTTC.

On this clonotype: A much larger clone lies one base from this, so it may be a read error. The CDR3 nucleotides are TGTGCCAGCAGGGATGGGGCCAGGGGAGGCACAGATACGCGGTATTTT. Protein sequence: CASRDGARGGTDTRYF. The chain carries TRBV2 and TRBJ2-3; D may be TRBD1 or TRBD2 (6 bases each). In germline, CDR1 is SNHLY, CDR2 FYNNEI. CDR3 size: 16 residues.

As to this clonotype: Lacking the conserved final phenylalanine or tryptophan, this CDR3 likely reflects a read error. It is unclear where the CDR3 begins or ends on the DNA, so no DNA is shown, and the CDR3 is as TCRdb lists it. This rearrangement joins TRBV6-5 to TRBJ1-1; the table's D gene call, TRBD1, was not cross checked with the DNA. The CDR3 has 14 residues if both end residues are counted. Germline assignment: CDR1 MNHEY and CDR2 SVGAGI. The CDR3: CASNDAGVKTEACL.

With regard to this clonotype: This sequence may be a read error, since a much larger clone differs from it by one base. The chain has TRBV6-6 and TRBJ1-2; 7 bases fit TRBD1. Germline-derived CDR1 and CDR2 are MNHNY and SVGAGI (reference sequence). After removal of 4 bases from V and 7 bases from J, the junction contained 12 bases not matched to a gene. The CDR3 is 15 residues long. CDR3 bases: TGTGCCAGCAGTTCCGCCTCGATAGGGGGCTCTGGCTACACCTTC. This codes for CASSSASIGGSGYTF.

About this clonotype itself: The conserved phenylalanine or tryptophan normally closing the CDR3 is absent here, so this likely arose from a read error. This sequence joins TRBV4-2 and TRBJ2-7; D possibly matches TRBD1 or TRBD2 (5 bases each). CDR1 is LGHNA, CDR2 YNFKEQ, per germline. The CDR3 length is 15 residues. The CDR3 sequence is CTSSPTPGASYEQYS. The CDR3 DNA reads TGTACCAGCAGCCCCACCCCCGGGGCCTCGTACGAGCAGTACTCC.

The chain combines TRBV5-6 with TRBJ2-4, with 9 positions matching TRBD2. V lost 6 bases, J lost 0 bases, and 25 bases stayed unmatched. Per the germline V gene, CDR1 is SGHDT and CDR2 is YYEEEE. The CDR3 has 22 amino acids. The CDR3 coding sequence is TGTGCCAGCATAGGGGGTGGACGTTCGAGCGGGAGGACCCAACTAGCCAAAAACATTCAGTACTTC. Protein sequence: CASIGGGRSSGRTQLAKNIQYF.

This clonotype was found many times. The chain is built from TRBV5-1 and TRBJ1-4, with D perhaps matching TRBD1 (5 bases). This CDR3 is built from 15 residues. Per germline, CDR1 SGHRS and CDR2 YFSETQ. The ends were cut back, 1 base at V and 8 bases at J, with 15 bases in the middle. Here the CDR3 reads CASSLLAGGIEKLFF. For the CDR3, the DNA is TGCGCCAGCAGCTTGCTTGCCGGGGGGATCGAAAAACTGTTTTTT. The whole variable domain, filled in from reference TRBV5-1 and TRBJ1-4, reads KAGVTQTPRYLIKTRGQQVTLSCSPISGHRSVSWYQQTPGQGLQFLFEYFSETQRNKGNFPGRFSGRQFSNSRSEMNVSTLELGDSALYLCASSLLAGGIEKLFFGSGTQLSVL.

Comments on this clonotype: This may be a read error: a much more frequent sequence differs by one nucleotide. The chain combines TRBV2 with TRBJ1-4; the D is unclear. Germline lookup yields CDR1 SNHLY and CDR2 FYNNEI. The CDR3 runs 13 residues. CDR3 coding DNA: TGTGCCAACAGTGAAGGGTGGAGGGTCAAACTGTTTTTT. Its protein is CANSEGWRVKLFF.

This clonotype was seen at least ten times. The chain recombines TRBV28 with TRBJ1-1, with 9 bases fitting TRBD1. This CDR3 spans 15 amino acids. V lost 6 bases, J lost 1 base, and 6 bases stayed unmatched. Germline V lookup: CDR1 MDHEN, CDR2 SYDVKM. The CDR3 region is CASRSPTGGNTEAFF. The CDR3 DNA is TGTGCCAGCAGATCCCCGACAGGGGGGAACACTGAAGCTTTCTTT. The full variable domain, with the rest looked up from reference TRBV28 and TRBJ1-1, is DVKVTQSSRYLVKRTGEKVFLECVQDMDHENMFWYRQDPGLGLRLIYFSYDVKMKEKGDIPEGYSVSREKKERFSLILESASTNQTSMYLCASRSPTGGNTEAFFGQGTRLTVV.

Comment on this clonotype: It is likely a read error, because the conserved phenylalanine at the end of the CDR3 is missing. The chain recombines TRBV14 with TRBJ1-1; D might be TRBD1 (6 bases). Germline V gives CDR1 SGHDN, CDR2 FVKESK. The germline V and J ends were trimmed by 6 bases and 3 bases, with 11 bases remaining between them. The CDR3 is 13 amino acids. CDR3 sequence reads: CASSRGQHTEAFY. CDR3 DNA sequence: TGTGCCAGCAGTCGAGGACAGCACACTGAAGCTTTCTAT.

A remark on this clonotype: This may be a read error: a much more frequent sequence differs by one nucleotide. The CDR3 loop reads CASSRVGTGETQYF. The CDR3 nucleotides are TGTGCCAGCAGCAGGGTCGGCACCGGAGAGACCCAGTACTTC. The chain links TRBV6-5 to TRBJ2-5, with a tentative D call TRBD1 (5 bases). This CDR3 spans 14 amino acids. The V gene lost 6 bases and the J gene lost 4 bases, with 15 bases spanning the gap. Germline V gene sequence: CDR1 MNHEY, CDR2 SVGAGI.

With regard to this clonotype: A read error may account for a junction end that differs from germline. DNA for the CDR3: TGTGCCAGCAGTGGGAGACTAGCCCTCACCAGGGAGCTGTTTTTT. This codes for CASSGRLALTRELFF. V gene TRBV6-5 combines with J gene TRBJ2-2; 7 bases agree with TRBD2. Germline values: CDR1 MNHEY, CDR2 SVGAGI. The CDR3 sequence is 15 residues long.

As regards this clonotype: Since no conserved phenylalanine or tryptophan closes the CDR3, a read error is the likely cause. The rearrangement uses TRBV6-5 and TRBJ2-7; tentatively, D is TRBD1 or TRBD2 (5 bases each). This CDR3 region has 16 residues. Germline-derived CDR1 and CDR2 are MNHEY and SVGAGI. Trimming cost V 7 bases and J 3 bases, with 22 bases left between them. CDR3 bases: TGTGCCAGCAACAGGTCTAGCCGAGTTTTAGGCTACGAGCAGTACTTA. This sequence encodes CASNRSSRVLGYEQYL.

Comment on this clonotype: One end of the junction fails to match germline, which may point to a read error. The rearrangement uses TRBV12-3 or TRBV12-4 and TRBJ2-5; D may be TRBD2 (5 bases). The CDR3 totals 12 residues. The CDR3 region is CAISLTGKTQYF. The DNA for the CDR3 is TGTGCCATCAGTTTGACCGGGAAGACCCAGTACTTC.

With regard to this clonotype: A read error may account for a junction end that differs from germline. This chain connects TRBV6-5 to TRBJ1-2; D gene ambiguous. The CDR3 contains 13 residues. Germline CDR1 and CDR2: MNHEY and SVGAGI. CDR3 region: CANSYGRFGDYTF. The CDR3 coding sequence is TGTGCCAACAGTTACGGGCGGTTCGGTGACTACACCTTC.

With respect to this clonotype: The junction does not match germline at one end; this may be a read error. The chain combines TRBV29-1 with TRBJ2-2; TRBD2 is a possible D gene (7 bases). Per germline, CDR1 SQVTM and CDR2 ANQGSEA. The CDR3 length is 15 residues. The CDR3 DNA reads TGCAGCGTTGTATCGGGGGGCGCGAACACAGGGGAGCTGTTTTTT. Its translation is CSVVSGGANTGELFF.

This clonotype was counted only a few times. This chain joins TRBV18 and TRBJ1-2; D is unresolved. Trimming removed 2 bases from V and 3 bases from J, with 22 bases in between. In germline, CDR1 is KGHSH, CDR2 LQKENI. There are 18 residues in the CDR3. This chain's CDR3 is CASSPSGVGPLSDYGYTF. CDR3 DNA sequence: TGTGCCAGCTCACCATCGGGAGTGGGCCCCCTATCTGACTATGGCTACACCTTC.

Worth noting for this clonotype: No conserved phenylalanine or tryptophan is present at the end of the CDR3, so a read error is the likely explanation. The chain couples TRBV6-5 to TRBJ1-5; the D is unclear. The V end was cut by 6 bases, the J end by 0 bases, with 12 bases between. CDR1 and CDR2 (germline): MNHEY, SVGAGI. The CDR3 is 15 residues long. The chain's CDR3 is CASSHGWDSNQPQHI. CDR3 sequence (DNA): TGTGCCAGCAGCCACGGATGGGATAGCAATCAGCCCCAGCATATT.

Comments on this clonotype: A much bigger clone sits one base away, suggesting this may be a read error. J is TRBJ2-3 and V is TRBV30; D gene ambiguous. The CDR3 runs to 15 residues. Germline-derived CDR1 and CDR2 are GTSNPN and SVGIG (reference sequence). Trimming took off 0 bases at V and 2 bases at J, with 12 bases between the two ends. The CDR3 region has the DNA TGTGCCTGGAGTGTAGTTAGTTTGGACACAGATACGCAGTATTTT. It is translated as CAWSVVSLDTDTQYF.

As concerns this clonotype: One junction end disagrees with the germline gene, perhaps due to a read error. The chain joins TRBV6-5 to TRBJ2-6, with TRBD1 as a possible D gene (5 bases). Germline V gene sequence: CDR1 MNHEY, CDR2 SVGAGI. This CDR3 contains 15 residues. CDR3 region: CASSLDGSGANVISF. CDR3 bases: TGTGCCAGCAGTTTAGACGGGTCTGGGGCCAACGTCATAAGTTTC.

Note on this clonotype: A junction end diverges from the germline sequence, so it may reflect a read error. The chain employs TRBV6-5 and TRBJ2-1; 7 nucleotides match TRBD2. Germline V gene sequence: CDR1 MNHEY, CDR2 SVGAGI. CDR3 length equals 13 residues. The CDR3 loop reads CVSSHGLEGEQFF. The CDR3 coding sequence is TGTGTCAGCAGCCACGGACTAGAAGGTGAGCAGTTCTTC.

In the case of this clonotype: A much larger clone lies a single base off, so this may be a read error. The chain uses TRBV5-1 and TRBJ2-7; D might be TRBD2 (6 bases). The germline V gene encodes CDR1 SGHRS and CDR2 YFSETQ. The CDR3 loop spans 15 amino acids. CDR3 sequence reads: CANSLKGGANDEQYF. For the CDR3, the DNA is TGCGCCAACAGCTTGAAGGGAGGAGCTAATGACGAGCAGTACTTC.

This clonotype was counted a few times. No conserved phenylalanine or tryptophan ends this CDR3, so it is likely a read error. The gene calls are TRBV11-2 and TRBJ1-2; TRBD1 agrees at 7 bases. Germline V CDR1 and CDR2: SGHAT, FQNNGV. Trimming at V came to 0 bases and at J to 11 bases, leaving 9 bases not matched to a gene. The CDR3 spans 14 residues. CDR3 bases: TGTGCCAGCAGCTTAGAGACAGGGAACGTAGGTTACACCCTC. This sequence encodes CASSLETGNVGYTL.

This clonotype has only a few counts. A much larger clone differs from this one at a single base, so this may be a read error. The rearrangement links TRBV11-3 to TRBJ1-6; D unclear. CDR1 and CDR2 from the germline V gene are SGHNT and YENEEA. The CDR3 loop spans 15 amino acids. The CDR3 nucleotides are TGTGACAGCAGCTTTAAGTGGAGCTATAATTCACCCCTCCACTTT. Translated: CDSSFKWSYNSPLHF.

As concerns this clonotype: This may arise from a read error, as a much more abundant clone is one base away. This chain links TRBV7-8 with TRBJ2-1, with 13 positions matching TRBD2. This CDR3 comprises 19 residues. CDR1 and CDR2 (germline): SGHVS, FQNEAQ. J was trimmed by 4 bases and V by 5 bases; bases with no gene match: 14. CDR3 protein: CASSAGPRTSGRLYNEQFF. In nucleotides, the CDR3 is TGTGCCAGCAGCGCCGGGCCTCGGACTAGCGGGAGACTTTACAATGAGCAGTTCTTC.

V and J are TRBV5-6 and TRBJ2-1; no reliable D call. V lost 0 bases and J lost 6, with 10 bases in between. This CDR3 is 14 amino acids long. Looked up from germline, CDR1 is SGHDT and CDR2 is YYEEEE. CDR3 amino acids: CASSLDIPLNEQFF. The DNA for the CDR3 is TGTGCCAGCAGCTTGGATATACCCCTCAATGAGCAGTTCTTC.

A note on this clonotype: The CDR3 ends on some other residue instead of the conserved phenylalanine or tryptophan, so this is likely a read error. The chain joins TRBV11-2 to TRBJ1-2, with D possibly matching TRBD1 (6 bases). The germline CDR1 and CDR2 sequences are SGHAT and FQNNGV. The CDR3 has 15 residues. The germline V and J ends were trimmed by 0 bases and 10 bases, with 18 bases remaining between them. CDR3 nucleotides: TGTGCCAGCAGCTTAGAGGGGGCCAGTGGCAGTGACTACACCTCC. Translated, it gives CASSLEGASGSDYTS.

This clonotype has a single count. The CDR3 carries no conserved terminal phenylalanine or tryptophan, so it likely arises from a read error. This rearrangement joins TRBV11-3 to TRBJ2-1; 11 bases fit TRBD2. Germline V gene data show CDR1 as SGHNT and CDR2 as YENEEA. The CDR3 sequence is 15 residues long. The CDR3 loop is CASSQTSGVYKEQFL. The CDR3 DNA reads TGTGCCAGCAGCCAGACTAGCGGGGTTTACAAAGAGCAGTTCTTA.

This clonotype was observed a single time. One junction end does not reproduce the germline sequence, and a read error may be involved. The chain joins TRBV4-1 to TRBJ2-1, with 10 bases identical to TRBD2. There are 18 residues in the CDR3. Per the germline V gene, CDR1 is MGHRA and CDR2 is YSYEKL. CDR3 sequence reads: CASCHYWTSGPSYNEQFF. In nucleotides, the CDR3 is TGCGCCAGCTGCCATTATTGGACTAGCGGACCCTCCTACAATGAGCAGTTCTTC.